This T cell receptor beta chain came from a study of T cells after somatic rescue of genetic block. J gave up 2 bases and V 5 bases, and 5 bases lay outside the gene matches. The CDR3 sequence is 16 residues long. The germline V gene encodes CDR1 MDHEN and CDR2 SYDVKM. The method was immunoSEQ multiplex PCR; TCRdb's version includes in-frame clones alone and lacks a portion of them. The repertoire holds 15,000 or so clones, with roughly three quarters as singletons. Input material: peripheral blood mononuclear cells (PBMCs). This TCR was recovered from a man younger than 35. This sequence joins TRBV28 and TRBJ2-1, with 11 bases aligning to TRBD2. The CDR3 DNA reads as TGTGCCAGCAGTGAACTAGCGGGGGCCGCCTACAATGAGCAGTTCTTC. Encoded protein: CASSELAGAAYNEQFF.